The 25 T cell receptor beta chains given below trace back to one sample, sequenced in a study of cytotoxic CD8 clonotypes in ibrutinib-treated CLL. The table came from immunoSEQ multiplex PCR; TCRdb's copy has only in-frame clones and leaves some out. This table holds about 140,000 clones, approximately 75% found once. Sequenced here: PBMCs, sampled after 12 months of ibrutinib treatment. The receptors derive from a human donor with chronic lymphocytic leukemia.

The chain is built from TRBV4-3 and TRBJ2-1, with 8 positions matching TRBD2. V was clipped by 0 bases and J by 4 bases; unmatched bases: 8. CDR1 is LGHNA and CDR2 is YSLEER in the germline V gene. The CDR3 is 17 amino acids. In DNA form, the CDR3 reads TGCGCCAGCAGCCAAGATGAGAAGCGGGAGCAATACAATGAGCAGTTCTTC. Its protein product is CASSQDEKREQYNEQFF.

The chain carries TRBV6-5 and TRBJ1-1; D gene ambiguous. Trimming took 2 bases from V and 4 from J, leaving 8 bases between them. This CDR3 contains 13 residues. Germline values: CDR1 MNHEY, CDR2 SVGAGI. The CDR3 protein is CASSYGRPTEAFF. The CDR3, as DNA: TGTGCCAGCAGTTACGGCAGACCCACTGAAGCTTTCTTT.

This rearrangement joins TRBV5-6 to TRBJ1-6, with TRBD1 as a possible D gene (6 bases). Per the germline V gene, CDR1 is SGHDT and CDR2 is YYEEEE. V was cut by 0 bases and J by 2 bases, with 9 bases left in between. This CDR3 has 16 amino acids. The CDR3 nucleotides are TGTGCCAGCAGCTTGGACAGGGCCACCTATAATTCACCCCTCCACTTT. Translating gives CASSLDRATYNSPLHF.

The table lists this clone with a few counts. The chain has TRBV19 and TRBJ2-5; possibly TRBD2 for D (5 bases). The V and J ends lost 0 bases and 11 bases respectively, with 7 bases between them. The CDR3 extends over 11 amino acids. Germline V gene sequence: CDR1 LNHDA, CDR2 SQIVND (reference sequence). The CDR3 DNA follows: TGTGCCAGTAGTATAGATAGGAGGCAGTACTTC. Translated: CASSIDRRQYF.

V usage is TRBV10-3 and J usage is TRBJ2-7; TRBD1 matches at 8 bases. In germline, CDR1 is ENHRY, CDR2 SYGVKD. Trimming removed 11 bases from V and 2 bases from J; junction bases left unmatched: 8. The CDR3 loop spans 13 amino acids. The CDR3 DNA follows: TGTGCCTCGGAGGGGACAGGAACCTACGAGCAGTACTTC. Amino acid sequence: CASEGTGTYEQYF.

This clone was detected once. V is TRBV9 and J is TRBJ2-7, with 7 bases lining up with TRBD2. J lost 5 bases, V lost 0 bases, and 11 bases had no gene match. The CDR3 consists of 16 residues. Germline CDR1 is SGDLS and CDR2 is YYNGEE. This chain's CDR3 is CASSVAGGALRDEQYF. The CDR3 DNA follows: TGTGCCAGCAGCGTAGCGGGAGGAGCGCTCCGGGACGAGCAGTACTTC.

The chain recombines TRBV10-3 with TRBJ1-3, with D perhaps matching TRBD1 (6 bases). The CDR3 length is 16 residues. CDR1 is ENHRY, CDR2 SYGVKD, per germline. V was trimmed by 3 bases and J by 0 bases, leaving 12 bases between them. The CDR3 DNA sequence: TGTGCCATCAGTGACCCACAGGGAGACTCTGGAAACACCATATATTTT. It specifies CAISDPQGDSGNTIYF.

This rearrangement joins TRBV27 to TRBJ2-5; 10 positions match TRBD2. The CDR3 runs to 14 residues. Germline V gives CDR1 MNHEY, CDR2 SMNVEV (reference sequence). V shed 5 bases and J 4 bases; nucleotides not matched to a gene: 4. CDR3: CASSLTSGVETQYF. CDR3 coding DNA: TGTGCCAGCAGTCTTACTAGCGGGGTAGAGACCCAGTACTTC.

V and J are TRBV5-8 and TRBJ2-6, with no clear D. V shed 1 base and J shed 4 bases, with 6 bases lying between them. The CDR3 is 14 amino acids. Germline assignment: CDR1 SGHTS and CDR2 YDEGEE. CDR3 DNA sequence: TGTGCCAGCAGCTTGTCACACGGGGCCAACGTCCTGACTTTC. It specifies CASSLSHGANVLTF. Filled out from reference TRBV5-8 and TRBJ2-6, the complete variable domain reads EAGVTQSPTHLIKTRGQQATLRCSPISGHTSVYWYQQALGLGLQFLLWYDEGEERNRGNFPPRFSGRQFPNYSSELNVNALELEDSALYLCASSLSHGANVLTFGAGSRLTVL.

The chain combines TRBV5-1 with TRBJ1-1; D unclear. Trimming took 5 bases from V and 2 from J, leaving 13 bases between them. The CDR3 extends over 14 amino acids. CDR1 SGHRS and CDR2 YFSETQ come from the germline V gene. The CDR3 region has the DNA TGCGCCAGCAGTAGGGCAGACTTTAACACTGAAGCTTTCTTT. This encodes CASSRADFNTEAFF.

The chain couples TRBV25-1 to TRBJ2-3, with D unresolved. Germline V gene lookup returns CDR1 MGHDK and CDR2 SYGVNS. The length of the CDR3 is 17 residues. Trimming pared 1 base from V and 2 bases from J, leaving 16 bases between. The CDR3 here is CASSEFGVTVHTDTQYF. The CDR3 DNA follows: TGTGCCAGCAGTGAATTTGGAGTAACGGTTCACACAGATACGCAGTATTTT.

In this sample, this clone turned up once. V and J are TRBV21-1 and TRBJ2-7; TRBD1, the table's D call, was not compared with the DNA. TRBV21-1 is assigned pseudogene status. The CDR3 loop spans 17 amino acids. In DNA form, the CDR3 reads TGTGCCAGCAGCAAACCGCCCGGACAGGACGCGGGCTACGAGCAGTACTTC. Protein sequence: CASSKPPGQDAGYEQYF.

This chain connects TRBV2 to TRBJ2-7, with 9 bases aligning to TRBD1. Germline V gives CDR1 SNHLY, CDR2 FYNNEI. The CDR3 is 17 residues long. V lost 2 bases and J lost 5; bases outside the gene matches: 13. CDR3 sequence reads: CASSESSPYRGRNEQYF. The CDR3, as DNA: TGTGCCAGCAGTGAATCAAGCCCATACAGGGGGCGGAACGAGCAGTACTTC.

This chain links TRBV30 with TRBJ1-5; no firm D call. CDR3 length: 12 residues. V was clipped by 8 bases and J by 4 bases, with 12 bases between them. Germline V gene data show CDR1 as GTSNPN and CDR2 as SVGIG (reference sequence). CDR3 residues: CATDFMNQPQHF. The CDR3 region has the DNA TGTGCCACGGATTTTATGAATCAGCCCCAGCATTTT. The full variable domain, its missing parts supplied by reference TRBV30 and TRBJ1-5, is SQTIHQWPATLVQPVGSPLSLECTVEGTSNPNLYWYRQAAGRGLQLLFYSVGIGQISSEVPQNLSASRPQDRQFILSSKKLLLSDSGFYLCATDFMNQPQHFGDGTRLSIL.

The rearrangement links TRBV6-5 to TRBJ2-3; no clear D. Between the trimmed V and J ends, which lost 5 bases and 0 bases, there was a span of 6 bases. The V gene's germline CDR1 is MNHEY and CDR2 SVGAGI. CDR3 length: 13 residues. CDR3 sequence (DNA): TGTGCCAGCAGTCGGCCCAGCACAGATACGCAGTATTTT. It codes for CASSRPSTDTQYF.

The V gene is TRBV5-1, the J gene TRBJ2-5, with TRBD1 matching 10 bases. The V segment lost 7 bases and the J segment 5 bases; nucleotides outside the gene matches: 17. Germline V CDR1 and CDR2: SGHRS, YFSETQ. The CDR3 totals 17 residues. CDR3 in DNA: TGCGCCAGCCACCGACTCGACAGGGGGCTAAGTGGGGAGACCCAGTACTTC. This codes for CASHRLDRGLSGETQYF. Full variable domain (rest looked up from reference TRBV5-1 and TRBJ2-5): KAGVTQTPRYLIKTRGQQVTLSCSPISGHRSVSWYQQTPGQGLQFLFEYFSETQRNKGNFPGRFSGRQFSNSRSEMNVSTLELGDSALYLCASHRLDRGLSGETQYFGPGTRLLVL.

The chain has TRBV25-1 and TRBJ2-2; D unclear. V was clipped by 6 bases and J by 3 bases, with 5 bases between them. The germline V gene encodes CDR1 MGHDK and CDR2 SYGVNS. This CDR3 is 12 amino acids long. The CDR3 sequence is CASSFYTGELFF. The CDR3 DNA follows: TGTGCCAGCAGCTTCTACACCGGGGAGCTGTTTTTT.

The chain employs TRBV27 and TRBJ1-4; D perhaps matches TRBD1 (5 bases). With 5 bases removed from V and 8 bases from J, the gap between germline ends came to 18 bases. Germline assignment: CDR1 MNHEY and CDR2 SMNVEV (reference sequence). This CDR3 has 15 amino acids. The CDR3 nucleotides are TGTGCCAGCAGTACCAATGCGGCGGAGGGGGAAAAACTGTTTTTT. It encodes CASSTNAAEGEKLFF.

This clone turned up a few times. The gene calls are TRBV28 and TRBJ1-5, with D possibly matching TRBD1 (5 bases). Germline V gene sequence: CDR1 MDHEN, CDR2 SYDVKM. CDR3 length: 15 amino acids. The V end lost 3 bases, the J end lost 0 bases, and 9 bases lay between the germline ends. CDR3 in amino acids: CASSFGANSNQPQHF. As DNA, the CDR3 is TGTGCCAGCAGTTTTGGGGCAAATAGCAATCAGCCCCAGCATTTT.

This chain joins TRBV27 and TRBJ1-1; weak D call: TRBD1 (5 bases). CDR1 and CDR2 (germline): MNHEY, SMNVEV (reference sequence). The CDR3 sequence is 16 residues long. V lost 5 bases, J lost 7 bases, and 23 bases lay in between. CDR3 in amino acids: CASSGISPGTQNEAFF. The CDR3 DNA follows: TGTGCCAGCAGTGGAATCTCTCCAGGGACCCAGAATGAAGCTTTCTTT.

In DNA form, the CDR3 reads TGTGCCATCAGTGAGAGTAATCATTGGGAGACCCAGTACTTC. As protein: CAISESNHWETQYF. The genes are TRBV10-3 and TRBJ2-5; D is uncertain. V lost 2 bases, J lost 5 bases, and 12 bases lay in between. Germline V lookup: CDR1 ENHRY, CDR2 SYGVKD. The CDR3 has 14 residues.

The CDR3 nucleotides are TGTGCCGGGGGGGATAGGGCCACCGGGGAGCTGTTTTTT. Protein product: CAGGDRATGELFF. The rearrangement uses TRBV30 and TRBJ2-2, with TRBD2 matching over 7 bases. The V gene end was trimmed by 8 bases and the J gene end by 4 bases; junction bases not matched to a gene: 7. Germline loops: CDR1 GTSNPN, CDR2 SVGIG (reference sequence). This CDR3 has 13 residues.

V usage is TRBV6-5 and J usage is TRBJ2-7, with D possibly TRBD2 on 5 matching bases. The germline CDR1 and CDR2 sequences are MNHEY and SVGAGI. This CDR3 has 12 amino acids. The germline V and J ends were trimmed by 7 bases and 3 bases, with 10 bases remaining between them. The CDR3 reads CASTGLGYEQYF. The CDR3 DNA reads TGTGCCAGCACCGGACTGGGCTACGAGCAGTACTTC.

The chain carries TRBV27 and TRBJ2-6; 8 bases fit TRBD1. The CDR3 runs to 19 residues. CDR1 and CDR2 from the germline V gene are MNHEY and SMNVEV (reference sequence). V lost 2 bases and J lost 0; bases outside the gene matches: 9. The CDR3 DNA reads as TGTGCCAGCAGTTTACGTGGACAGGGAACAGCCTCTGGGGCCAACGTCCTGACTTTC. This codes for CASSLRGQGTASGANVLTF.

The rearrangement links TRBV6-1 to TRBJ2-3, with D possibly called TRBD1 or TRBD2 (7 bases each). V lost 6 bases to trimming and J lost 1 base, with 11 bases between them. There are 14 residues in the CDR3. CDR1 MNHNS and CDR2 SASEGT come from the germline V gene. The DNA of the CDR3 is TGTGCCAGCAGACCAGGGGGGGGCACAGATACGCAGTATTTT. Residues: CASRPGGGTDTQYF.